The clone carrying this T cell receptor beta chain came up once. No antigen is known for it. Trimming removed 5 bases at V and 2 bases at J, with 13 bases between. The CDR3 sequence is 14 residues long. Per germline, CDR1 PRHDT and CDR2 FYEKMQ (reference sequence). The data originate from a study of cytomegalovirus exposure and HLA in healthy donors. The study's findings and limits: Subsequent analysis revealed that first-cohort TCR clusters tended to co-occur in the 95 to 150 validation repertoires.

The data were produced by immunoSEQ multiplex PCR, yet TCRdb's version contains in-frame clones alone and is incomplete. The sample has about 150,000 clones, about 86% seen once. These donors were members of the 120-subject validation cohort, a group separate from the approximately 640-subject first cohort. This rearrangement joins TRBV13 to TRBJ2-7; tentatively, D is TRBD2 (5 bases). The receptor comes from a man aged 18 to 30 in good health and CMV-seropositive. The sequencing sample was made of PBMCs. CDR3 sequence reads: CASSPGNRAYEQYF. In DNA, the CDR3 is TGTGCCAGCAGCCCGGGGAACAGAGCCTACGAGCAGTACTTC.